The clone carrying this T cell receptor beta chain has more than one count but fewer than ten. Its specificity is unknown. Researchers reported that TCR beta cDNA libraries carried unique molecular identifiers. With roughly 1 to 11 million T cells as the source, some 510,000 cDNA molecules resulted. One entry per CDR3 protein, called by TCRdb with MiXCR from the PCR reads. Counted here are approximately 730,000 distinct CDR3 sequences, approximately 44% occurring once; the ten biggest clones make up 4.9%. This record belongs to a study of post-analysis software for immune sequencing data. Looking at the study overall: Clinical courses comprised relapsing-remitting, secondary progressive and progressive-relapsing multiple sclerosis. Overall study findings and caveats: Controls had significantly higher normalized Chao1 diversity than multiple sclerosis patients. Strong co-clustering by F measure was seen for same-batch samples. In patients, about five TRBV segments were more frequent than in controls, with TRBV5-6, TRBV5-1 and TRBV20-1 among them.

Trimming took 4 bases from V and 2 from J, leaving 15 bases between them. The CDR3 contains 16 residues. Germline loops: CDR1 SGHTA, CDR2 FQGNSA. Sequenced: blood. The sequence came from a girl between 5 and 17 years old with multiple sclerosis. The rearrangement uses TRBV7-2 and TRBJ2-1; TRBD2 is a possible D gene (5 bases). The CDR3 sequence: CASSSDYTRPYNEQFF. CDR3 nucleotide sequence: TGTGCCAGCAGCTCCGACTACACTCGGCCCTACAATGAGCAGTTCTTC.